The source of this T cell receptor (beta chain) is a study of early T cells in non-severe SARS-CoV-2 infection. Study-wide background: Whole-blood bulk RNA, unsorted, was sequenced, and chains were unpaired. Findings and limits, study-wide: CD4 and private specificities were missed by VDJdb matching, which favored anti-spike CD8 responses.

As part of library construction, unique molecular identifiers were attached to individual cDNA molecules. TCRdb analysed the 5' RACE reads with MiXCR anew, one entry per CDR3 protein. The table has fewer than 75,000 distinct CDR3 sequences, 20% seen once; the top ten hold more than 15%. To note about this clonotype: Antigen: not known.

Germline loops: CDR1 LGHDT, CDR2 YNNKEL (reference sequence). CDR3 length: 16 residues. V lost 3 bases to trimming and J lost 5 bases, with 18 bases between them. The starting material was whole blood, obtained at baseline. The sequence came from an adult who was a healthcare worker with PCR-confirmed SARS-CoV-2 infection or an uninfected control (not recorded which). The genes are TRBV3-1 and TRBJ2-3; D unresolved. The CDR3 DNA sequence: TGTGCCAGCAGCCAGGGCCCCGGCAGGAGTGGAGATACGCAGTATTTT. As protein: CASSQGPGRSGDTQYF.